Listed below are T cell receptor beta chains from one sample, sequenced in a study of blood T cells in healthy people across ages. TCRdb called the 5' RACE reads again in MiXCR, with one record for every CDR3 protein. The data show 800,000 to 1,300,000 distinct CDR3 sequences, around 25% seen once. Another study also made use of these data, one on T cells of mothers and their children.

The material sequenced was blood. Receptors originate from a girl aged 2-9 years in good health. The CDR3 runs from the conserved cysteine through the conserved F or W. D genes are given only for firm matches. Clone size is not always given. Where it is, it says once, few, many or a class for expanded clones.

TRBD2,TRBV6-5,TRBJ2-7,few,CASSSPSGGSYEQYF,TGTGCCAGCAGTTCGCCGAGCGGGGGCTCCTACGAGCAGTACTTC
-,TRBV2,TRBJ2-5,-,CASNEDGVRETQYF,TGTGCCAGCAACGAAGATGGGGTGCGAGAGACCCAGTACTTC
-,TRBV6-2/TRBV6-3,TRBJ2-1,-,CACRRTRNSYNEQFF,TGTGCCTGCAGAAGAACTAGAAACTCCTACAATGAGCAGTTCTTC
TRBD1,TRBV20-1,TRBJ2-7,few,CSASRDREGVPYEQYF,TGCAGTGCCTCTAGGGACAGGGAGGGGGTACCCTACGAGCAGTACTTC
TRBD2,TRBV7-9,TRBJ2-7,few,CASSLTSGTSFYEQYF,TGTGCCAGCAGCCTGACCTCCGGGACTAGCTTCTACGAGCAGTACTTC
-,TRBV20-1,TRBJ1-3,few,CSARSSSFSGNTIYF,TGCAGTGCTCGGTCCTCCAGTTTCTCTGGAAACACCATATATTTT
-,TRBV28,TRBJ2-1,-,CASSPGVISYNEQFF,TGTGCCAGCAGTCCAGGGGTAATCTCCTACAATGAGCAGTTCTTC
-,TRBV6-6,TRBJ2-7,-,CASSYSNPASYEQYF,TGTGCCAGCAGTTACTCGAACCCAGCCTCCTACGAGCAGTACTTC
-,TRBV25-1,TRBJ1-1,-,CASSEYGPNTEAFF,TGTGCCAGCAGTGAATATGGCCCGAACACTGAAGCTTTCTTT
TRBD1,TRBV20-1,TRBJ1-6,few,CSAEEILAGTGISPLHF,TGCAGTGCTGAGGAAATACTTGCCGGGACAGGGATTTCACCCCTCCACTTT
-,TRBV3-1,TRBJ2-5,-,CASSQQGWGETQYF,TGTGCCAGCAGCCAACAGGGGTGGGGAGAGACCCAGTACTTC
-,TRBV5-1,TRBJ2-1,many,CASSLGYEQFF,TGTGCCAGCAGCTTAGGCTATGAGCAGTTCTTC
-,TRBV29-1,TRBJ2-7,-,CSVEGHTPGTYEQYF,TGCAGCGTTGAAGGCCATACCCCTGGAACCTACGAGCAGTACTTC
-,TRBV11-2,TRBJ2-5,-,CASSLAGLKSQYF,TGTGCCAGCAGCTTGGCAGGCCTTAAGTCCCAGTACTTC
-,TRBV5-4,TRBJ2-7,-,CASSLVAMEEQYF,TGTGCCAGCAGCTTGGTGGCTATGGAAGAGCAGTACTTC
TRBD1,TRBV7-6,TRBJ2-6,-,CASSSETGSSSGANVLTF,TGTGCCAGCAGCTCAGAGACAGGGTCCTCCTCTGGGGCCAACGTCCTGACTTTC
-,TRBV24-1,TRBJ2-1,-,CATSPTGNEQFF,TGTGCCACCAGCCCTACAGGGAATGAGCAGTTCTTC
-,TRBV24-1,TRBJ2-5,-,CATSDFNGNQETQYF,TGTGCCACCAGTGATTTTAACGGAAACCAAGAGACCCAGTACTTC
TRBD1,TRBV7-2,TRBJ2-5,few,CASSLDSGTGEETQYF,TGTGCCAGCAGCTTAGACTCCGGGACAGGAGAAGAGACCCAGTACTTC
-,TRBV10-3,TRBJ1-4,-,CAISEDGHNEKLFF,TGTGCCATCAGTGAGGACGGTCATAATGAAAAACTGTTTTTT
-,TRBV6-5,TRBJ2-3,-,CASSYAGTYTDTQYF,TGTGCCAGCAGTTACGCGGGAACGTACACAGATACGCAGTATTTT
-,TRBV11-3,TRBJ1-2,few,CASSLGFRNGYTF,TGTGCCAGCAGCTTAGGTTTCAGGAATGGCTACACCTTC
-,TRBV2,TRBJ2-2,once,CASSRKGAGELFF,TGTGCCAGCAGCCGAAAGGGGGCCGGGGAGCTGTTTTTT
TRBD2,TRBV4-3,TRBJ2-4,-,CASSPGRGGDIQYF,TGCGCCAGCAGCCCCGGACGGGGGGGCGACATTCAGTACTTC
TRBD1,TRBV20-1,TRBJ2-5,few,CSARAAEGQGQETQYF,TGCAGTGCTAGAGCGGCGGAGGGACAGGGCCAAGAGACCCAGTACTTC
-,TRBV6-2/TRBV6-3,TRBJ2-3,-,CASSYKTDTQYF,TGTGCCAGCAGTTACAAGACAGATACGCAGTATTTT
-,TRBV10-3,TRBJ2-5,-,CAISEGFGGGETQYF,TGTGCCATCAGTGAGGGGTTCGGGGGCGGAGAGACCCAGTACTTC
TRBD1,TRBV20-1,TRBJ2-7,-,CSARDRFSGTAYEQYF,TGCAGTGCTAGAGATCGGTTCTCCGGGACAGCCTACGAGCAGTACTTC
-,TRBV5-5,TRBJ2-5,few,CASSPSGTPKETQYF,TGTGCCAGCAGCCCCTCCGGGACTCCGAAAGAGACCCAGTACTTC
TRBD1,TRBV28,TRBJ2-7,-,CVSQGAYYEQYF,TGTGTTTCCCAGGGGGCGTACTACGAGCAGTACTTC
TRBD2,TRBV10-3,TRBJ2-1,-,CATLAGESSYNEQFF,TGTGCCACCTTAGCGGGAGAGAGCTCCTACAATGAGCAGTTCTTC
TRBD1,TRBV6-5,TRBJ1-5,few,CASSYGQGVQPQHF,TGTGCCAGCAGTTACGGACAGGGGGTTCAGCCCCAGCATTTT
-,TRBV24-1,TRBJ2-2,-,CATSDFIGVTGELFF,TGTGCCACCAGTGATTTTATAGGGGTTACCGGGGAGCTGTTTTTT
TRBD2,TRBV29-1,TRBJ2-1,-,CSVRTSGHNEQFF,TGCAGCGTACGGACTAGCGGCCACAATGAGCAGTTCTTC
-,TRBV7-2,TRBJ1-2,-,CASSFNTDFGYTF,TGTGCCAGCAGCTTTAACACGGACTTCGGCTACACCTTC
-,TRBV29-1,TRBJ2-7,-,CNAAGTASEQYF,TGCAACGCTGCCGGGACTGCTTCCGAGCAGTACTTC
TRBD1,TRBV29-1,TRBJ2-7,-,CSVTGQGYYEQYF,TGCAGCGTAACTGGACAGGGGTACTACGAGCAGTACTTC
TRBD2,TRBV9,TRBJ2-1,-,CASNAGAGGPSEQLF,TGTGCCAGCAACGCCGGGGCGGGAGGGCCGAGTGAGCAGCTCTTC
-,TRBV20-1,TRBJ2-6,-,CSARTPGGSGANVLTF,TGCAGTGCTAGAACTCCCGGGGGCTCTGGGGCCAACGTCCTGACTTTC
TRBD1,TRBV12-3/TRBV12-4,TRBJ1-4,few,CASSFIPRDRAATNEKLFF,TGTGCCAGCAGTTTTATCCCCCGGGACAGGGCTGCAACTAATGAAAAACTGTTTTTT
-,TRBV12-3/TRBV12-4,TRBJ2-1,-,CASKDREESYNEQFF,TGTGCCAGCAAAGACAGGGAGGAATCCTACAATGAGCAGTTCTTC
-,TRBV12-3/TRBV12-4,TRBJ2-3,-,CASSRENTQYF,TGTGCCAGCAGCCGTGAAAATACGCAGTATTTT
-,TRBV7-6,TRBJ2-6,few,CATRPSGANVLTF,TGTGCCACCAGACCGTCCGGGGCCAACGTCCTGACTTTC
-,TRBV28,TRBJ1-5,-,CASSRSPASFNQPQHF,TGTGCCAGCAGCCGAAGCCCCGCCAGCTTCAATCAGCCCCAGCATTTT
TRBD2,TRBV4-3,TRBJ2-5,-,CASSQDWDPVSGGYQETQYF,TGCGCCAGCAGCCAAGATTGGGATCCCGTTAGCGGGGGATACCAAGAGACCCAGTACTTC